This is a list of T cell receptor beta chains from one sample in a study of Graves' ophthalmopathy and Graves' hyperthyroidism. From the multiplex PCR reads, TCRdb called clonotypes with MiXCR, one entry per CDR3 protein. The sample holds approximately 640,000 distinct CDR3 sequences, about 40% seen once. Sequenced sample: peripheral blood. The receptors were sampled from an adult man with Graves' ophthalmopathy. The conserved cysteine and the conserved F or W are not part of the CDR3 here. Fields, in order: J gene, V gene, clone size, CDR3 length, CDR3 protein. Clone size is stated in some rows and not others, as once, few, many or a class when expanded.

>TRBJ2-5|TRBV5-8|many|10
ASSLAQGTQY
>TRBJ2-2|TRBV6-5|NA|10
ASLSSTGELF
>TRBJ2-7|TRBV10-2|NA|11
ASSDRDTYEQY
>TRBJ1-1|TRBV30|NA|10
ADGPLGAEAF
>TRBJ2-7|TRBV10-3|NA|16
ASSYYPDRGETYYEQY
>TRBJ2-1|TRBV7-9|NA|14
ASSSPLTGVYNEQF
>TRBJ2-5|TRBV7-9|once|12
ASSFSTKKETQY
>TRBJ2-7|TRBV5-6|few|12
ASSLEGITYEQY
>TRBJ2-7|TRBV9|NA|13
ASSVGVSGPYEQY
>TRBJ2-7|TRBV20-1|few|15
SARDSFGTGAVYEQY
>TRBJ1-3|TRBV7-8|NA|14
ASSRAGASSGNTIY
>TRBJ1-5|TRBV7-9|many|11
ASSYRADQPQH
>TRBJ2-6|TRBV10-3|NA|14
AIRPRQGTGANVLT
>TRBJ2-7|TRBV19|many|14
ASSTSRTGGAYEQY
>TRBJ2-7|TRBV5-6|many|8
ASSLAEQY
>TRBJ1-4|TRBV5-1|few|12
ASSGQQLGEKLF
>TRBJ2-7|TRBV14|many|14
ASSQAGYLAGYEQY
>TRBJ2-3|TRBV12-3/TRBV12-4|few|12
ASSGLAGPDTQY
>TRBJ2-7|TRBV7-9|many|12
ASSLVPPGHEQY
>TRBJ1-1|TRBV11-2|NA|9
ASQKNTEAF
>TRBJ2-5|TRBV7-9|NA|12
VSSSGGGYETQY
>TRBJ1-2|TRBV7-1|NA|15
ASSSHPGRPTLYGYT
>TRBJ1-1|TRBV13|many|12
ASSLWDQHPEAF
>TRBJ1-3|TRBV11-2|few|11
ASSFEGVGTIY
>TRBJ2-5|TRBV6-6|few|13
ASSEVRTKQETQY
>TRBJ1-6|TRBV11-2|NA|14
ASSAGTGGGNSPLH
>TRBJ2-5|TRBV27|NA|9
ASSLFGVQY
>TRBJ1-5|TRBV12-3/TRBV12-4|many|15
ASSSGTGGDSNQPQH